Listed below are T cell receptor beta chains from one sample, sequenced in a study of PD-1 blockade in classical Hodgkin lymphoma. Clones were sequenced by immunoSEQ multiplex PCR, and TCRdb holds only the in-frame ones, with some missing. The profile shows about 29,000 clones, over 75% of them singletons. The sample here was CD4+ T cells from blood, taken at baseline. The receptor set was obtained from a human donor with classical Hodgkin lymphoma. CDR3s include the opening cysteine and the closing phenylalanine or tryptophan. The D gene is left open where the match is weak. Where a row states a size, it is once, few, many or the class of an expanded clone; other rows omit it.

TRBJ2-1 NA TRBV5-1 NA TGCGCCAGCAGCTTGGGTCTCAATGGGCAGTTCTTC CASSLGLNGQFF
TRBJ1-3 NA TRBV7-2 NA TGTGCCAGCAGCTTAATAGGGCCTGGAAACACCATATATTTT CASSLIGPGNTIYF
TRBJ2-2 NA TRBV6-5 once TGTGCCAGCAGCAAGAACACCGGGGAGCTGTTTTTT CASSKNTGELFF
TRBJ1-1 NA TRBV5-1 NA TGCGCCAGCAGCCCTAAGGGGGTGAACACTGAAGCTTTCTTT CASSPKGVNTEAFF
TRBJ1-5 NA TRBV6-1 once TGTGCCAGCAGTGAAGCGCGGGGGACGCGAGGTCAGCCCCAGCATTTT CASSEARGTRGQPQHF
TRBJ1-3 NA TRBV7-2 NA TGTGCCAGCAGCTCCCGACCCTGGGGCGACTCTGGAAACACCATATATTTT CASSSRPWGDSGNTIYF
TRBJ2-1 NA TRBV18 NA TGTGCCAGCTCACCTCAGGGGGGCCGGGACAATGAGCAGTTCTTC CASSPQGGRDNEQFF
TRBJ1-2 NA TRBV5-6 NA TGTGCCAGCAGCTTGCGAGGCTATTACTATGGCTACACCTTC CASSLRGYYYGYTF
TRBJ1-1 NA TRBV6-1 NA TGTGCCAGCAGTGGAGTGGCCGGGGGCGCCAGGCAGGGCACTGAAGCTTTCTTT CASSGVAGGARQGTEAFF
TRBJ2-5 TRBD1 TRBV19 NA TGTGCCAGTAGCCTAACGACCGGGACAGGGATCGAGACCCAGTACTTC CASSLTTGTGIETQYF
TRBJ2-7 NA TRBV7-9 NA TGTGCCAGCAGCTTAGCAGGCGGATCCTACGAGCAGTACTTC CASSLAGGSYEQYF
TRBJ2-5 NA TRBV5-4 NA TGTGCCAGCAGCTTCAGCAGTGCCCTCCTAGGGGAGACCCAGTACTTC CASSFSSALLGETQYF
TRBJ1-2 NA TRBV5-3 NA TGTGCCAGAAGGACCTCGATGAGGTATGGCTACACCTTC CARRTSMRYGYTF
TRBJ2-6 NA TRBV19 NA TGTGCCAGTAGGGGGACGGGGCGCTCTGGGGCCAACGTCCTGACTTTC CASRGTGRSGANVLTF
TRBJ1-3 NA TRBV7-9 NA TGTGCCAGCAGCTCGGGAACTTTCTCTGGAAACACCATATATTTT CASSSGTFSGNTIYF
TRBJ2-5 NA TRBV7-6 NA TGTGCCAGCAGCTTAAATCGGGCAGTCCAAGAGACCCAGTACTTC CASSLNRAVQETQYF
TRBJ1-2 TRBD1 TRBV5-1 NA TGCGCCAGCAGCTTGGACAGGGGGCTTGGTAACTATGGCTACACCTTC CASSLDRGLGNYGYTF
TRBJ1-3 NA TRBV7-8 NA TGTGCCAGCAGCTTAGCCTCAGCCTCTGGAAACACCATATATTTT CASSLASASGNTIYF
TRBJ2-7 TRBD2 TRBV27 NA TGTGCCAGCAGTTCCCCCCGTGGGGCGGGAGGGCCCAACGAGCAGTACTTC CASSSPRGAGGPNEQYF
TRBJ2-4 NA TRBV19 NA TGTGCCAGTAGTATCGAACTAGTACCTCCCAAAAACATTCAGTACTTC CASSIELVPPKNIQYF
TRBJ1-5 NA TRBV27 few TGTGCCAGCAGGGCCAGGAATCAGCCCCAGCATTTT CASRARNQPQHF
TRBJ1-1 TRBD1 TRBV5-1 NA TGCGCCAGCAGCTCACAAGGGACAGGGAACACTGAAGCTTTCTTT CASSSQGTGNTEAFF
TRBJ1-2 NA TRBV7-2 NA TGTGCCAGCAGCTTAGAGGGGGGATACTATGGCTACACCTTC CASSLEGGYYGYTF
TRBJ2-7 NA TRBV11-2 NA TGTGCCAGCTCCCTAGAGTCGTTTTTCGAGCAGTACTTC CASSLESFFEQYF
TRBJ1-2 NA TRBV6-1 NA TGTGCCAGCAGTGATCCAGGGAGAAACTATGGCTACACCTTC CASSDPGRNYGYTF
TRBJ2-7 NA TRBV5-6 NA TGTGCCAGCAGCTCGACCGGGGCTTACGAGCAGTACTTC CASSSTGAYEQYF
TRBJ2-6 NA TRBV5-1 NA TGCGCCAGCAGCGACGGTAGCTCTGGGGCCAACGTCCTGACTTTC CASSDGSSGANVLTF
TRBJ2-1 NA TRBV5-5 NA TGTGCCAGCAGCTTGGTTTGGCCAGGGTCAGGCAATGAGCAGTTCTTC CASSLVWPGSGNEQFF
TRBJ2-1 NA TRBV6-1 once TGTGCCAGCAGTGAAAGGAGGGGGCTCTACAATGAGCAGTTCTTC CASSERRGLYNEQFF
TRBJ2-7 TRBD2 TRBV2 NA TGTGCCAGCTGGCGGGAGAGTTTGGGGGAGCAGTACTTC CASWRESLGEQYF
TRBJ2-2 NA TRBV10-1 NA TGCGCCAGCAGCTTAACCCAGGGGTTGCCTGGGACCGGGGAGCTGTTTTTT CASSLTQGLPGTGELFF
TRBJ2-1 TRBD1 TRBV12-5 NA TGTGCTAGTGGTTTCTCCTGGACAGGGGCGAATGAGCAGTTCTTC CASGFSWTGANEQFF
TRBJ2-7 NA TRBV4-1 NA TGCGCCAGCAGCCTCCTCGGCCTCTCCTCCTACGAGCAGTACTTC CASSLLGLSSYEQYF
TRBJ2-7 TRBD2 TRBV19 NA TGTGCCAGTAGCCGCGTCTCAGCGGGGGCCTCCTACGAGCAGTACTTC CASSRVSAGASYEQYF
TRBJ1-3 NA TRBV18 NA TGTGCCAGCTCACCAGAGTCGTCCCTGTCTGGAAACACCATATATTTT CASSPESSLSGNTIYF
TRBJ1-1 TRBD1 TRBV4-1 few TGCGCCAGCAGCCAAGGGGCAGGGGGGAACACTGAAGCTTTCTTT CASSQGAGGNTEAFF
TRBJ1-5 NA TRBV14 NA TGTGCCAGCAGCCAAACAGCGAATCAGCCCCAGCATTTT CASSQTANQPQHF
TRBJ1-5 NA TRBV4-2 NA TGTGCCAGCAGCCAGCACTGGACAGCCTTTAATCAGCCCCAGCATTTT CASSQHWTAFNQPQHF
TRBJ1-1 TRBD1 TRBV6-5 NA TGTGCCAGCAGCAACAGGGGAGGGAACACTGAAGCTTTCTTT CASSNRGGNTEAFF
TRBJ2-7 TRBD2 TRBV11-2 NA TGTGCCAGCGCCTCTAGCGGATATTCCTACGAGCAGTACTTC CASASSGYSYEQYF
TRBJ1-3 NA TRBV7-9 NA TGTGCCAGCAGCTTAGCACAGGGCTTGTCTGGAAACACCATATATTTT CASSLAQGLSGNTIYF
TRBJ1-3 TRBD1 TRBV11-2 NA TGTGCCAGCAGCCTCACAGGGGTCTCTGGAAACACCATATATTTT CASSLTGVSGNTIYF
TRBJ2-2 NA TRBV2 NA TGTGCCAGCAGGGACAGTGCCGGGGAGCTGTTTTTT CASRDSAGELFF